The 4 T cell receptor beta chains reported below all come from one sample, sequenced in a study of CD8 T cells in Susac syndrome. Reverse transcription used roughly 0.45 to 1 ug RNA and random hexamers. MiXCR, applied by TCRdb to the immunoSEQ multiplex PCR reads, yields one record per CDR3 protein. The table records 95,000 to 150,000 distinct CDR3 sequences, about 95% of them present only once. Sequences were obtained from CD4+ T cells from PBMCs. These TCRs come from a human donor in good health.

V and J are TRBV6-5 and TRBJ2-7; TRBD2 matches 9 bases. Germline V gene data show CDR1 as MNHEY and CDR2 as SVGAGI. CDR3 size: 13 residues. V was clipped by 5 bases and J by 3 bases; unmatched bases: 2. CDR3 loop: CASSQAGGYEQYF. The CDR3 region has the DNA TGTGCCAGCAGTCAAGCGGGAGGCTACGAGCAGTACTTC.

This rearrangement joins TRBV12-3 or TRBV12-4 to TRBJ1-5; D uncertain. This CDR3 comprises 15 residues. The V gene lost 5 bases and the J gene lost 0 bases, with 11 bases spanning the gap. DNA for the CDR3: TGTGCCAGCAGTCCCGACGGCCTTAGCAATCAGCCCCAGCATTTT. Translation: CASSPDGLSNQPQHF.

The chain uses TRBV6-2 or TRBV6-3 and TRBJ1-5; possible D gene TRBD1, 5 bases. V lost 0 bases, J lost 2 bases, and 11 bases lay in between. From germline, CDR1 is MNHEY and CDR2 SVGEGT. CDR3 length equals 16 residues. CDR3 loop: CASSYSRGAGNQPQHF. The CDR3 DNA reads TGTGCCAGCAGTTACTCGAGAGGGGCTGGCAATCAGCCCCAGCATTTT.

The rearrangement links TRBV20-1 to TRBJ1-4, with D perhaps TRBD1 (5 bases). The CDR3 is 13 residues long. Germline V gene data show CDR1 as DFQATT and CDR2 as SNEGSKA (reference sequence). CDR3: CSPSGRTNEKLFF. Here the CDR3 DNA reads TGCAGCCCGTCGGGACGAACTAATGAAAAACTGTTTTTT.